One and the same sample provided the 29 T cell receptor beta chains below, sequenced in a study of blood T cells in healthy people across ages. Together with a sample-barcoded 5' primer, a J-beta primer mix was included in a second PCR lasting about 7 to 12 cycles. TCRdb processed the 5' RACE reads anew with MiXCR; each CDR3 protein has one entry. The sample has about 640,000 distinct CDR3 sequences, 45% to 65% seen once. Sequences were obtained from blood. These receptors were taken from a man between 60 and 70 years old in good health.

The chain is built from TRBV11-2 and TRBJ2-1; 12 bases are a match to TRBD2. Germline CDR1 and CDR2: SGHAT and FQNNGV. Trimming took 5 bases from V and 15 from J; bases not matched to a gene: 5. The CDR3 sequence is 12 residues long. The CDR3 is CASSQRTSGAFF. CDR3 coding DNA: TGTGCCAGCAGCCAGAGGACTAGCGGGGCGTTCTTC. Using reference TRBV11-2 and TRBJ2-1 for the parts outside the CDR3, the full variable domain is EAGVAQSPRYKIIEKRQSVAFWCNPISGHATLYWYQQILGQGPKLLIQFQNNGVVDDSQLPKDRFSAERLKGVDSTLKIQPAKLEDSAVYLCASSQRTSGAFFGPGTRLTVL.

This clonotype was seen repeatedly, ten times or more. The rearrangement joins TRBV29-1 to TRBJ2-5, with D hard to call. Trimming removed 3 bases at V and 1 base at J, with 12 bases between. Germline assignment: CDR1 SQVTM and CDR2 ANQGSEA. The CDR3 totals 14 residues. Here the CDR3 reads CSVDYTALQETQYF. The CDR3 region has the DNA TGCAGCGTTGATTACACAGCCCTCCAAGAGACCCAGTACTTC.

V is TRBV5-1 and J is TRBJ1-4; maybe TRBD1 (5 bases). This CDR3 has 15 amino acids. Trimming shortened V by 4 bases and J by 4 bases, and 14 bases separated the two germline ends. Germline V gene lookup returns CDR1 SGHRS and CDR2 YFSETQ. The CDR3 nucleotides read TGCGCCAGCAGCCCGGCCCACAGGATTAATGAAAAACTGTTTTTT. Translated: CASSPAHRINEKLFF.

The rearrangement links TRBV10-1 to TRBJ1-2; D is unclear. Looked up from germline, CDR1 is WNHNN and CDR2 is SYGVQD (reference sequence). V gave up 10 bases and J gave up 0 bases, with 21 bases separating them. The CDR3 runs 16 residues. The CDR3 here is CANRSGIRISNYGYTF. CDR3 nucleotides: TGCGCCAATAGATCGGGCATCCGCATCTCTAACTATGGCTACACCTTC.

The CDR3, as DNA: TGTGCCAGCGCCGGACAGGCATACGAGCAGTACTTC. Translated, it gives CASAGQAYEQYF. This rearrangement joins TRBV28 to TRBJ2-7; 7 bases align to TRBD1. The germline V gene has CDR1 MDHEN and CDR2 SYDVKM. This CDR3 is built from 12 residues. The V and J ends lost 8 bases and 4 bases, in that order; junction bases with no gene match: 5.

The chain couples TRBV4-1 to TRBJ2-1; no clear D gene. V lost 0 bases to trimming and J lost 9 bases, with 9 bases between them. Germline V gives CDR1 MGHRA, CDR2 YSYEKL. This CDR3 region has 13 residues. CDR3 in DNA: TGCGCCAGCAGCCAAGAGGCAGGTGGTGAGCAGTTCTTC. The encoded protein is CASSQEAGGEQFF.

This chain joins TRBV7-2 and TRBJ2-3; tentative D call: TRBD1 (6 bases). Germline V gives CDR1 SGHTA, CDR2 FQGNSA. The CDR3 runs to 15 residues. Trimming removed 0 bases at V and 6 bases at J, with 13 bases between. In DNA form, the CDR3 reads TGTGCCAGCAGCTTAGCGGGGCAGGGGTCGGATACGCAGTATTTT. It specifies CASSLAGQGSDTQYF.

The chain recombines TRBV5-1 with TRBJ1-6; 8 bases are a match to TRBD1. The ends lost 7 bases at V and 8 bases at J; junction bases unmatched: 8. CDR1 and CDR2 from the germline V gene are SGHRS and YFSETQ. This CDR3 region has 14 residues. CDR3 nucleotides: TGCGCCAGCCGGCCGACAGGGGCCGATTCACCCCTCCACTTT. It specifies CASRPTGADSPLHF. Filled out from reference TRBV5-1 and TRBJ1-6, the complete variable domain reads KAGVTQTPRYLIKTRGQQVTLSCSPISGHRSVSWYQQTPGQGLQFLFEYFSETQRNKGNFPGRFSGRQFSNSRSEMNVSTLELGDSALYLCASRPTGADSPLHFGNGTRLTVT.

This clonotype was seen more than once but under ten times. A much more abundant neighbour one base away suggests this may be a read error. J is TRBJ2-7 and V is TRBV24-1; tentative D call: TRBD1 (5 bases). V lost 4 bases, J lost 7 bases, and 13 bases lay in between. CDR1 is KGHDR and CDR2 is SFDVKD in the germline V gene. CDR3 length: 13 amino acids. CDR3 DNA: TGTGCCACCAGTGAAGGACACCTCAATGAGCAGTACTTC. Protein sequence: CATSEGHLNEQYF.

This chain links TRBV20-1 with TRBJ2-5; 8 bases are a match to TRBD2. Trimming removed 4 bases from V and 1 base from J; junction bases left unmatched: 5. The germline CDR1 and CDR2 sequences are DFQATT and SNEGSKA (reference sequence). The CDR3 runs 14 residues. CDR3 sequence: CSATRTSLQETQYF. The CDR3, as DNA: TGCAGTGCTACCAGGACTAGCCTCCAAGAGACCCAGTACTTC.

This chain joins TRBV5-1 and TRBJ2-5; 7 nucleotides match TRBD1. After removal of 4 bases from V and 5 bases from J, the junction contained 11 bases not matched to a gene. This CDR3 has 15 amino acids. Germline V gene lookup returns CDR1 SGHRS and CDR2 YFSETQ. CDR3 DNA sequence: TGCGCCAGCAGCCGCGCAGGACAGGCCGGTGAGACCCAGTACTTC. Translating gives CASSRAGQAGETQYF.

This chain uses TRBV11-2 with TRBJ2-5; no clear D. The germline V and J ends were trimmed by 1 base and 2 bases, with 14 bases remaining between them. Germline CDR1 and CDR2: SGHAT and FQNNGV. The CDR3 sequence is 16 residues long. CDR3 sequence reads: CASSLVVGRRQETQYF. DNA for the CDR3: TGTGCCAGCAGCTTAGTTGTGGGTCGGCGTCAAGAGACCCAGTACTTC.

The gene calls are TRBV20-1 and TRBJ1-1; TRBD1 might be the D (5 bases). From germline, CDR1 is DFQATT and CDR2 SNEGSKA (reference sequence). Trimming pared 0 bases from V and 5 bases from J, leaving 13 bases between. CDR3 length: 14 amino acids. The CDR3, as DNA: TGCAGTGCTAGAGATCCCAGGGCGGGGACTGAAGCTTTCTTT. It translates to CSARDPRAGTEAFF.

This clonotype was seen a few times. The chain uses TRBV20-1 and TRBJ2-7; 8 positions match TRBD1. Germline values: CDR1 DFQATT, CDR2 SNEGSKA (reference sequence). Germline trimming cut 2 bases from V and 3 bases from J; bases unmatched to any gene: 3. CDR3 length equals 13 residues. Here the CDR3 DNA reads TGCAGTGCTAGAAGACAGGGGAACTACGAGCAGTACTTC. This codes for CSARRQGNYEQYF.

CDR3 DNA: TGTGCCAGCAGCCCGGACAGGGTTAAAGCTTTCTTT. Its translation: CASSPDRVKAFF. The rearrangement links TRBV14 to TRBJ1-1; TRBD1 matches at 8 bases. CDR1 is SGHDN and CDR2 is FVKESK in the germline V gene. The CDR3 consists of 12 residues. With V trimmed by 4 bases and J by 9 bases, 4 bases remained unmatched.

The rearrangement links TRBV7-9 to TRBJ2-1, with 9 bases identical to TRBD2. J was trimmed by 2 bases and V by 0 bases; bases with no gene match: 5. The CDR3 extends over 17 amino acids. Germline V gene sequence: CDR1 SEHNR, CDR2 FQNEAQ (reference sequence). The CDR3 sequence is CASSLARRGGPYNEQFF. The DNA for the CDR3 is TGTGCCAGCAGCTTAGCGAGGCGGGGGGGCCCCTACAATGAGCAGTTCTTC. Full variable domain (remainder filled in from reference TRBV7-9 and TRBJ2-1): DTGVSQNPRHKITKRGQNVTFRCDPISEHNRLYWYRQTLGQGPEFLTYFQNEAQLEKSRLLSDRFSAERPKGSFSTLEIQRTEQGDSAMYLCASSLARRGGPYNEQFFGPGTRLTVL.

V usage is TRBV29-1 and J usage is TRBJ2-7, with 8 bases fitting TRBD1. The CDR3 has 12 residues. Germline loops: CDR1 SQVTM, CDR2 ANQGSEA. V trimming: 6 bases; J trimming: 3 bases; junction bases outside the gene matches: 4. The CDR3, as DNA: TGCAGCGTAGATGGACAGGGCTACGAGCAGTACTTC. It codes for CSVDGQGYEQYF.

This chain connects TRBV2 to TRBJ2-5; 7 positions agree with TRBD2. The ends lost 10 bases at V and 5 bases at J; junction bases unmatched: 10. CDR1 is SNHLY and CDR2 is FYNNEI in the germline V gene. CDR3 length: 13 residues. The CDR3 loop is CATGTLGGETQYF. The CDR3 DNA follows: TGTGCCACCGGAACGCTGGGGGGGGAGACCCAGTACTTC.

The chain links TRBV21-1 to TRBJ2-1; the D call of TRBD2 is as the table states it, not checked on the DNA. TRBV21-1 is flagged as a pseudogene. The CDR3 consists of 15 residues. The CDR3, as DNA: TGTGCCAGCAAGGGCCGGCGGAGCTCCTACAATGAGCAGTTCTTC. Translating it yields CASKGRRSSYNEQFF.

The chain links TRBV5-1 to TRBJ1-2; no clear D gene. Trimming removed 4 bases at V and 4 bases at J, with 14 bases between. The CDR3 length is 14 residues. Germline loops: CDR1 SGHRS, CDR2 YFSETQ. The CDR3 protein is CASSDGGQIYGYTF. Here the CDR3 DNA reads TGCGCCAGCAGCGACGGAGGGCAGATCTATGGCTACACCTTC. The entire variable domain, with the rest obtained from reference TRBV5-1 and TRBJ1-2, is as follows: KAGVTQTPRYLIKTRGQQVTLSCSPISGHRSVSWYQQTPGQGLQFLFEYFSETQRNKGNFPGRFSGRQFSNSRSEMNVSTLELGDSALYLCASSDGGQIYGYTFGSGTRLTVV.

This chain uses TRBV10-2 with TRBJ2-1; 12 bases are shared with TRBD2. The CDR3 has 15 residues. The V and J ends lost 0 bases and 10 bases, in that order; junction bases with no gene match: 4. CDR1 and CDR2 from the germline V gene are WSHSY and SAAADI. CDR3 amino acids: CASSESRLAGGEQFF. For the CDR3, the DNA is TGCGCCAGCAGTGAGTCGAGGCTAGCGGGAGGGGAGCAGTTCTTC.

The V call is TRBV5-1, the J call TRBJ2-5; possibly TRBD1 or TRBD2 for D (6 bases each). V was shortened by 4 bases and J by 5 bases, with 15 bases between the two germline ends. This CDR3 is 14 amino acids long. The germline gives CDR1 SGHRS, CDR2 YFSETQ. CDR3 residues: CASSRNTGRETQYF. CDR3 in DNA: TGCGCCAGCAGCCGGAACACAGGGAGGGAGACCCAGTACTTC.

Regarding this clonotype: Possible read error: a much larger clone is one base away. The V call is TRBV3-1, the J call TRBJ2-7, with 9 bases identical to TRBD2. Trimming removed 4 bases from V and 4 bases from J; junction bases left unmatched: 8. Germline lookup yields CDR1 LGHDT and CDR2 YNNKEL (reference sequence). This CDR3 comprises 15 residues. CDR3 coding DNA: TGTGCCAGCAGCCCTTGGACTAGCGAGGGGTACGAGCAGTACTTC. It is translated as CASSPWTSEGYEQYF.

The J gene is TRBJ2-5, the V gene TRBV25-1, with 7 bases matching TRBD1. V was clipped by 4 bases and J by 1 base; unmatched bases: 3. The CDR3 extends over 14 amino acids. Germline assignment: CDR1 MGHDK and CDR2 SYGVNS. Here the CDR3 DNA reads TGTGCCAGCAGTGTGGGACAGCCCCAAGAGACCCAGTACTTC. Protein: CASSVGQPQETQYF. Together with reference TRBV25-1 and TRBJ2-5, the CDR3 gives the full variable domain: EADIYQTPRYLVIGTGKKITLECSQTMGHDKMYWYQQDPGMELHLIHYSYGVNSTEKGDLSSESTVSRIRTEHFPLTLESARPSHTSQYLCASSVGQPQETQYFGPGTRLLVL.

Details on this clonotype: The germline gene is not matched at one end of the junction; a read error may be the cause. The chain has TRBV7-9 and TRBJ2-1, with D possibly being TRBD2 (7 bases). Germline V gene sequence: CDR1 SEHNR, CDR2 FQNEAQ (reference sequence). The CDR3 extends over 14 amino acids. CDR3 loop: CSSSLGGVGNEQFF. CDR3 DNA sequence: TGTTCCAGCAGCTTAGGGGGGGTAGGCAATGAGCAGTTCTTC.

Notes on this clonotype: A much larger clone lies one base from this, so it may be a read error. V is TRBV20-1 and J is TRBJ1-6; weak D call: TRBD1 (6 bases). The germline CDR1 and CDR2 sequences are DFQATT and SNEGSKA (reference sequence). This CDR3 has 16 residues. This CDR3 is CSARDKGQSYKSPLHF. CDR3 in DNA: TGCAGTGCTAGAGATAAAGGACAGTCCTATAAGTCACCCCTCCACTTT.

V and J are TRBV7-9 and TRBJ2-1; D is possibly TRBD2 (5 bases). The CDR3 consists of 16 residues. The V gene lost 1 base and the J gene lost 4 bases, with 14 bases spanning the gap. Germline assignment: CDR1 SEHNR and CDR2 FQNEAQ (reference sequence). CDR3 residues: CASSLDFGRRYNEQFF. In DNA, the CDR3 is TGTGCCAGCAGCTTAGATTTTGGCAGGAGGTACAATGAGCAGTTCTTC.

The chain uses TRBV7-9 and TRBJ2-3, with D perhaps TRBD2 (6 bases). The V and J ends lost 4 bases and 6 bases respectively, with 23 bases between them. This CDR3 is 17 amino acids long. Germline values: CDR1 SEHNR, CDR2 FQNEAQ (reference sequence). The CDR3 coding sequence is TGTGCCAGCAGCTCCCGGGGTCGCGGGGCCCCAGGGGATACGCAGTATTTT. Translating it yields CASSSRGRGAPGDTQYF. Full variable domain (missing parts from reference TRBV7-9 and TRBJ2-3): DTGVSQNPRHKITKRGQNVTFRCDPISEHNRLYWYRQTLGQGPEFLTYFQNEAQLEKSRLLSDRFSAERPKGSFSTLEIQRTEQGDSAMYLCASSSRGRGAPGDTQYFGPGTRLTVL.

This clonotype showed up just a few times. This chain uses TRBV12-3 or TRBV12-4 with TRBJ2-3; 7 nucleotides agree with TRBD2. The CDR3 has 14 amino acids. Trimming took 5 bases from V and 1 from J; bases not matched to a gene: 3. The chain's CDR3 is CASSKRDGTDTQYF. CDR3 bases: TGTGCCAGCAGTAAGCGGGATGGCACAGATACGCAGTATTTT.